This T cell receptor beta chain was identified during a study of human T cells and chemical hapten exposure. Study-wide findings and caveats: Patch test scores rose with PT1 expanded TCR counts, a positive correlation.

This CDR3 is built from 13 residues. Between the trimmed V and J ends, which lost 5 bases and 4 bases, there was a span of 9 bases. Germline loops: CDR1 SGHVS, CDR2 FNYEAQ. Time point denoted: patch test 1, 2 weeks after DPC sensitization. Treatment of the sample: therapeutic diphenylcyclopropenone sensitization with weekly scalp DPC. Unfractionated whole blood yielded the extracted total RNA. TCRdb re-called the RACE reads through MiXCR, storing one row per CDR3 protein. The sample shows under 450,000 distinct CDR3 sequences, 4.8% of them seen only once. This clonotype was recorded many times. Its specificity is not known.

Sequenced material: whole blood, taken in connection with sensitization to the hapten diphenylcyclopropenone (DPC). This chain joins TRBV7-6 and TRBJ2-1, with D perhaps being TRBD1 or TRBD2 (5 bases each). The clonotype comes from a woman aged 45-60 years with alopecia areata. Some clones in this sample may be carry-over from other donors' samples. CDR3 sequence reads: CASSGTNYNEQFF. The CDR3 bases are TGTGCCAGCAGCGGGACCAATTACAATGAGCAGTTCTTC.